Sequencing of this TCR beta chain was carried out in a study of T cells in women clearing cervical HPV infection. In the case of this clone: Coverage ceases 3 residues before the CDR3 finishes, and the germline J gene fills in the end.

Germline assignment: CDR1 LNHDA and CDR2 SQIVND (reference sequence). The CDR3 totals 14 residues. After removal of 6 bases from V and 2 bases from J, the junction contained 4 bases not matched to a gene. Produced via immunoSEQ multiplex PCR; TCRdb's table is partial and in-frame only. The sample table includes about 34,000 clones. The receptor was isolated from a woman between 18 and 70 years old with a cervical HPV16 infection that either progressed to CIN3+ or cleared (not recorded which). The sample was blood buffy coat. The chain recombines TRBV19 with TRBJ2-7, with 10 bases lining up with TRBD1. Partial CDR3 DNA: TGTGCCAGTAGAGGGACAGGGGTAACCTACGAG. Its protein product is CASRGTGVTYE. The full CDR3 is CASRGTGVTYEQYF.